The 6 T cell receptor beta chains presented below share a single source sample, sequenced in a study of OX40 agonist ivuxolimab in advanced cancers. TCRdb's copy holds only in-frame clones and misses some; the assay was immunoSEQ multiplex PCR. The data contain about 77,000 clones, roughly 91% of them singletons. The sample was CD4+ or CD8+ T cells sorted from blood, taken in a trial of the OX40 agonist ivuxolimab. These receptors were collected from an adult with an advanced solid tumor such as melanoma, head and neck, liver or kidney cancer.

J is TRBJ2-7 and V is TRBV29-1, with a possible D match to TRBD2 (5 bases). Deletions cut 4 bases from V and 7 bases from J, with 20 bases between. The CDR3 consists of 14 residues. Germline loops: CDR1 SQVTM, CDR2 ANQGSEA. CDR3 sequence reads: CSVGGRTSSAEQYF. The CDR3 coding sequence is TGCAGCGTTGGAGGGCGTACCTCGTCGGCGGAGCAGTACTTC.

As to this clone: In the same sample, other DNA sequences code for this CDR3. The rearrangement joins TRBV5-1 to TRBJ2-5, with D unclear. The germline CDR1 and CDR2 sequences are SGHRS and YFSETQ. V was trimmed by 1 base and J by 4 bases, leaving 8 bases between them. The CDR3 is 13 amino acids. The CDR3 spells CASSLSLGETQYF. The CDR3 nucleotides read TGCGCCAGCAGCTTGTCGCTAGGAGAGACCCAGTACTTC.

The rearrangement links TRBV27 to TRBJ1-4; D not certain. Germline V gene lookup returns CDR1 MNHEY and CDR2 SMNVEV (reference sequence). CDR3 length equals 14 residues. Trimming pared 4 bases from V and 2 bases from J, leaving 8 bases between. DNA for the CDR3: TGTGCCAGCAGTTCCATTATGACTAATGAAAAACTGTTTTTT. The encoded protein is CASSSIMTNEKLFF.

V gene TRBV7-9 combines with J gene TRBJ2-7; the D gene is possibly TRBD1 (5 bases). In germline, CDR1 is SEHNR, CDR2 FQNEAQ (reference sequence). This CDR3 has 13 amino acids. With 5 bases removed from V and 4 bases from J, the gap between germline ends came to 12 bases. CDR3 region: CASSLLTGYEQYF. CDR3 nucleotides: TGTGCCAGCAGCCTTCTTACAGGATACGAGCAGTACTTC.

The count of this clone is one. The CDR3 loop reads CASGLVLAGVGNEQFF. DNA for the CDR3: TGTGCTAGTGGTTTGGTACTAGCGGGAGTAGGTAATGAGCAGTTCTTC. The V gene is TRBV12-5, the J gene TRBJ2-1; 11 positions match TRBD2. The CDR3 totals 16 residues. J lost 7 bases, V lost 0 bases, and 5 bases had no gene match. The germline CDR1 and CDR2 sequences are LGHNT and FRNRAP.

V usage is TRBV11-2 and J usage is TRBJ1-2; 9 bases fit TRBD1. V shed 6 bases, J shed 1 base, and the junction held 9 bases outside the gene matches. CDR1 and CDR2 from the germline V gene are SGHAT and FQNNGV. This CDR3 comprises 16 residues. The CDR3 protein is CASRLNTGGLNYGYTF. CDR3 sequence (DNA): TGTGCCAGCAGGCTTAATACAGGGGGCCTTAACTATGGCTACACCTTC.